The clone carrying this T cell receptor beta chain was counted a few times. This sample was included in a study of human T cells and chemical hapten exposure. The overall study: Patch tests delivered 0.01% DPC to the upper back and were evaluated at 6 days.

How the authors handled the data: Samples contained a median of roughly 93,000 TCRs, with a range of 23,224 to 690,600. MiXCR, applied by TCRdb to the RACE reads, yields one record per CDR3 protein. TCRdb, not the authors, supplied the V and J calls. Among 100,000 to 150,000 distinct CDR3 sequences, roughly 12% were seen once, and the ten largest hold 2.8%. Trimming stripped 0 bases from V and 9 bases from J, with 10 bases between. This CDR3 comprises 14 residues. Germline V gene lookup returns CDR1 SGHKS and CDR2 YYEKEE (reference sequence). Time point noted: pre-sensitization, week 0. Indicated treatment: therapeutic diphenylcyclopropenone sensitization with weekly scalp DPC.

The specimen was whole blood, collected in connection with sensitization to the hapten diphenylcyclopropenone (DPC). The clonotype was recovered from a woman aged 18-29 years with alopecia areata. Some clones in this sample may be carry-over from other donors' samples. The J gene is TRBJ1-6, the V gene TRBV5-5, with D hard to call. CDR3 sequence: CASSLAPSVSPLHF. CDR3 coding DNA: TGTGCCAGCAGCTTGGCCCCCAGTGTTTCACCCCTCCACTTT.